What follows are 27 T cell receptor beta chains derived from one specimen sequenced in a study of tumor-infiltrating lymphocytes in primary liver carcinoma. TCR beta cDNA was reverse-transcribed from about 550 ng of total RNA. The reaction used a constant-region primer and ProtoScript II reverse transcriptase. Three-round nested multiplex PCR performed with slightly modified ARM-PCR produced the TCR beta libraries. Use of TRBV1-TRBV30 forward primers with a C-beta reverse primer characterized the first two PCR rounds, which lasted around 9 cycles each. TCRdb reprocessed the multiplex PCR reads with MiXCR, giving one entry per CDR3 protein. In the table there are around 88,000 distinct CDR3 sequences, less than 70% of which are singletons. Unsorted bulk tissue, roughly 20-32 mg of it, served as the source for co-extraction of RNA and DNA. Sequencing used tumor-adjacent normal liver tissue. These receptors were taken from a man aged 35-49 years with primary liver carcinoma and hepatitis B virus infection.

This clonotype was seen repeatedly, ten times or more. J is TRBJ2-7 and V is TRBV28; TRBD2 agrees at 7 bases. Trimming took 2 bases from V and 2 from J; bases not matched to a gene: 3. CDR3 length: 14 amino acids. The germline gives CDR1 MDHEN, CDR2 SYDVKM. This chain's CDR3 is CASSLAGAAYEQYF. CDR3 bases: TGTGCCAGCAGTTTAGCGGGAGCGGCCTACGAGCAGTACTTC.

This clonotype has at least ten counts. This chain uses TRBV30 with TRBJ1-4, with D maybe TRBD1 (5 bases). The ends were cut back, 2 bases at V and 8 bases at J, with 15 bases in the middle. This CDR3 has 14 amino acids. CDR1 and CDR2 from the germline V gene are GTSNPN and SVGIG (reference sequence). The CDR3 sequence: CAWSRSGAGEKLFF. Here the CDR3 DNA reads TGTGCCTGGAGTCGTTCCGGGGCCGGGGAAAAACTGTTTTTT.

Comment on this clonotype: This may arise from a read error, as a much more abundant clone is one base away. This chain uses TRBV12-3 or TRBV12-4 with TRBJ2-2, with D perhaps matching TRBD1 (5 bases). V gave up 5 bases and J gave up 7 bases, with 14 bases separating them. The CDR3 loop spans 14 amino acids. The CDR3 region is CASSHSGKSGELFF. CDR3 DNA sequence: TGTGCCAGCAGTCATTCAGGGAAAAGCGGGGAGCTGTTTTTT.

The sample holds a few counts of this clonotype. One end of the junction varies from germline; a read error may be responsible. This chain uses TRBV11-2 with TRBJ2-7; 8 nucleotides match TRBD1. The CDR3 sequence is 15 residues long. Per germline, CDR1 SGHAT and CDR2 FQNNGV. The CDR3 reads CASSARDRRFYEQYF. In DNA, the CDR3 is TGTGCCAGCAGCGCCCGGGACAGGCGTTTCTACGAGCAGTATTTC.

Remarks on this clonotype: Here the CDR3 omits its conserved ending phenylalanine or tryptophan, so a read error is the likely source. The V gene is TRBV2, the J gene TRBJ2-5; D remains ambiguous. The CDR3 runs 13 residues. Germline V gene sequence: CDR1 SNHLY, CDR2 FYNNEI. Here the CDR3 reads CASSEEGKETQYY. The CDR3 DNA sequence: TGTGCTAGCAGTGAAGAAGGGAAAGAGACCCAGTACTAC.

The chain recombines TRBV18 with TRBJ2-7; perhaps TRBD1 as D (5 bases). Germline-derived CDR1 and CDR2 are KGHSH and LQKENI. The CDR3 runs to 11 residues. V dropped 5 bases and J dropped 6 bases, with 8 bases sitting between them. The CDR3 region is CASSNQGEQYF. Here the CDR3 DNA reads TGTGCCAGCTCAAACCAGGGCGAGCAGTACTTC.

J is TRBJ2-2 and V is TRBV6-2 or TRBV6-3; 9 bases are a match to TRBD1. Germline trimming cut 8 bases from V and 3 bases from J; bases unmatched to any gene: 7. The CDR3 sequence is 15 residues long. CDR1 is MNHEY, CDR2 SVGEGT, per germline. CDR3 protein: CASESGTGHTGELFF. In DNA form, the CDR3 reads TGTGCCAGCGAATCCGGGACAGGGCACACCGGGGAGCTGTTTTTT.

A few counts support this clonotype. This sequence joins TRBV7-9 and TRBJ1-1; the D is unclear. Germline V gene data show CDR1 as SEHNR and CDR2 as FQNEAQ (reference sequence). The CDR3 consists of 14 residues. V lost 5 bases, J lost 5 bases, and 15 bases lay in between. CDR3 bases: TGTGCCAGCAGCCCCTCTTGGAGGGAGACTGAAGCTTTCTTT. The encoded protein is CASSPSWRETEAFF.

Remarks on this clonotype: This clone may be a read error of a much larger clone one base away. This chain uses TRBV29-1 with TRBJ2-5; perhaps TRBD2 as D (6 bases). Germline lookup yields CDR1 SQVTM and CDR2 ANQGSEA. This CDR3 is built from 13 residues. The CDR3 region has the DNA TGCAGCGTTGAAGGGGGACTTCAAGAGGCCCAGTACTTC. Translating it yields CSVEGGLQEAQYF.

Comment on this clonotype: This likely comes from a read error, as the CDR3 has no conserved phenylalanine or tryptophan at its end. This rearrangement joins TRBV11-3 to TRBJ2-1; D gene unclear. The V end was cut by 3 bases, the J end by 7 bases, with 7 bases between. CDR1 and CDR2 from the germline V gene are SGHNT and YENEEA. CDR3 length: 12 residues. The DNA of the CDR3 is TGTGCCAGCAGCTTGGTGGGGAATGAGCAGTTCTGT. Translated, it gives CASSLVGNEQFC.

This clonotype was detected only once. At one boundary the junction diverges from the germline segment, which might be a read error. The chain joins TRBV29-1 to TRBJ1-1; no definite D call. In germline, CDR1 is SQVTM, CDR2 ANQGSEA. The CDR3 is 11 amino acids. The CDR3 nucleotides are TGCAGCGTCTTCACGAACACTGAAGTTTTCTTT. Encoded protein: CSVFTNTEVFF.

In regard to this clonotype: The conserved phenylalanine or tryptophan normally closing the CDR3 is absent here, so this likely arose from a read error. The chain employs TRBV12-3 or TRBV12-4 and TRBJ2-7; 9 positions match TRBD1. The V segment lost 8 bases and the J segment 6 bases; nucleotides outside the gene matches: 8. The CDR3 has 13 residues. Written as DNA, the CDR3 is TGTGCCAGCGCGGACAGGGGCGCGGTCGAGCAGTACCTC. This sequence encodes CASADRGAVEQYL.

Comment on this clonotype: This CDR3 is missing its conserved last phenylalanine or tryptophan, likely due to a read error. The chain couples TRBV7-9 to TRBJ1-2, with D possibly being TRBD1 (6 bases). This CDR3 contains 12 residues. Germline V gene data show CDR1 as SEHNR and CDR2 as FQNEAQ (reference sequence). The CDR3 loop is CANSFSGGGYTY. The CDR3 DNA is TGTGCCAACAGCTTTTCGGGGGGCGGCTACACCTAC.

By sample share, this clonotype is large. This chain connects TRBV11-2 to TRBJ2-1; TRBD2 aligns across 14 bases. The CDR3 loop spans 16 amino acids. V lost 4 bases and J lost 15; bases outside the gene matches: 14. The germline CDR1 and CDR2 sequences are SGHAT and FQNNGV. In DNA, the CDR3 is TGTGCCAGCAGCTACTCTTCGACTAGCGGGAGGGGAGGCGGGTTCTTC. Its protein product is CASSYSSTSGRGGGFF.

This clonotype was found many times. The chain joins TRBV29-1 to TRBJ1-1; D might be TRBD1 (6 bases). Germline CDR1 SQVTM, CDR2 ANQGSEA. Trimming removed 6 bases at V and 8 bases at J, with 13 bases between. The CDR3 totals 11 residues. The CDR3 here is CSVLQGLEAFF. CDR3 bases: TGCAGCGTCCTACAGGGCTTGGAAGCTTTCTTT.

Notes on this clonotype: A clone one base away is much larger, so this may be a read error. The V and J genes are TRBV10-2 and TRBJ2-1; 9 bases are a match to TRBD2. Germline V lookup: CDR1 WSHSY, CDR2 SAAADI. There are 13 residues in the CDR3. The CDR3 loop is CASTSGGGVELFF. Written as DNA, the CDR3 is TGCGCCAGCACCTCGGGCGGGGGGGTTGAGCTGTTCTTC.

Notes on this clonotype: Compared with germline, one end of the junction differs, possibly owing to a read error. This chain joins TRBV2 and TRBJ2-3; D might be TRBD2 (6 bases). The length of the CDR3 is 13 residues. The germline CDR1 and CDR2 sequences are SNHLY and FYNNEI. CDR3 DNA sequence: TGTGCCAGCAGACGGGACTTCACAGATACGCAGTTTTTT. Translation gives CASRRDFTDTQFF.

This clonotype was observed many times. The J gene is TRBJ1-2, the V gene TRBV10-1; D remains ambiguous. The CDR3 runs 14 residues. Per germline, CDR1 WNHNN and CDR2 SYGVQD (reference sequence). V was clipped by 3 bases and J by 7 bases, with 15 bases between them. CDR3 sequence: CASSDSWRKTGYTF. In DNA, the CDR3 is TGCGCCAGCAGTGATAGCTGGAGGAAAACTGGCTACACCTTC.

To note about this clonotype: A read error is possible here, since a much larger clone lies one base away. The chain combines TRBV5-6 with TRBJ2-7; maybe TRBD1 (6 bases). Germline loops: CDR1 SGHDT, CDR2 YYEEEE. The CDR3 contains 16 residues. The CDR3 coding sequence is TGTGCCAGCAGCTTGGCCGGGACAACCTACTCCTACGAGCACTACTTC. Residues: CASSLAGTTYSYEHYF.

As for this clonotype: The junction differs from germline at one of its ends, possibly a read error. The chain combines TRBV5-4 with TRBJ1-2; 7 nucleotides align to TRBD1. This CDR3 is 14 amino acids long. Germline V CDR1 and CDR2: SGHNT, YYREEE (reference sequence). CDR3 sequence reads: CASSVDREKHGYIF. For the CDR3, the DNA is TGTGCCAGCAGCGTCGACAGGGAGAAGCACGGCTACATCTTC.

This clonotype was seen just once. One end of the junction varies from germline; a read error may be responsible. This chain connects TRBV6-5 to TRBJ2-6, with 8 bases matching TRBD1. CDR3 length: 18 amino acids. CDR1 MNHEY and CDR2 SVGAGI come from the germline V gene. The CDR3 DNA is TGTGCCAGCAGACTTTGGACAGGGATGAATGCTGGGGCCAACGTCCCGACTTTC. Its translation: CASRLWTGMNAGANVPTF.

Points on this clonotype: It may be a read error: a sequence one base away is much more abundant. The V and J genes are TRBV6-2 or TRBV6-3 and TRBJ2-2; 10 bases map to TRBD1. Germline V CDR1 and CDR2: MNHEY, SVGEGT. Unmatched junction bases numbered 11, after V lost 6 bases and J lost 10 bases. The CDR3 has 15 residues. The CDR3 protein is CASRDRTGGPEELFF. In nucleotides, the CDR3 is TGTGCCAGCAGGGACCGGACAGGGGGGCCCGAGGAGCTGTTTTTT.

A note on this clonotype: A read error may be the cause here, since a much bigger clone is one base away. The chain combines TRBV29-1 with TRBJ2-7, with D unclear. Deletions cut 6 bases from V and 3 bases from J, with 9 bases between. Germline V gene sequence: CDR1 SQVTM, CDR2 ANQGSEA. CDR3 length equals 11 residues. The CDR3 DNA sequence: TGCAGCGTATTCGACGGCTACGAGCAGTACTTC. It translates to CSVFDGYEQYF.

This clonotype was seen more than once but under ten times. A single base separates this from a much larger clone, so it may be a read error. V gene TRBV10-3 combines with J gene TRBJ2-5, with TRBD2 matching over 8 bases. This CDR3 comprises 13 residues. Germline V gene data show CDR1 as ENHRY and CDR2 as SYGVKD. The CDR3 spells CVISSGPGETQYF. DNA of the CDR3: TGTGTCATCTCTAGCGGGCCTGGGGAGACCCAGTACTTC.

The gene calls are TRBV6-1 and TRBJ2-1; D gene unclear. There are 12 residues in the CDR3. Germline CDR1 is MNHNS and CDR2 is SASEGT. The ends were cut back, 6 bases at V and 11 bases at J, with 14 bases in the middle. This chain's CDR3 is CASRYETYKQFF. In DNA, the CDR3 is TGTGCCAGCAGGTACGAAACCTACAAGCAGTTCTTC.

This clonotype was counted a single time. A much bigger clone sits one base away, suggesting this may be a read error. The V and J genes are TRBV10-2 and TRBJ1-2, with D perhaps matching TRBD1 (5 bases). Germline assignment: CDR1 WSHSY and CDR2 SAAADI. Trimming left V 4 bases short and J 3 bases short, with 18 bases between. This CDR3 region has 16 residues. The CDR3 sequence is CASSGGGDGGHYGYTF. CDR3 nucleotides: TGCGCCAGCAGTGGAGGAGGGGACGGGGGTCACTATGGCTACACCTTC.

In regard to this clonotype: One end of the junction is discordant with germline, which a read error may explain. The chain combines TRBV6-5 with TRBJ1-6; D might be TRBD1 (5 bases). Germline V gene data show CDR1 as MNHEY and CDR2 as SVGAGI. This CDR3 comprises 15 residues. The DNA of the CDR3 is TGTGCCTGCAGTTACGACAGCGTCGGGAGTTCACCCCACCACTTT. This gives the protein CACSYDSVGSSPHHF.